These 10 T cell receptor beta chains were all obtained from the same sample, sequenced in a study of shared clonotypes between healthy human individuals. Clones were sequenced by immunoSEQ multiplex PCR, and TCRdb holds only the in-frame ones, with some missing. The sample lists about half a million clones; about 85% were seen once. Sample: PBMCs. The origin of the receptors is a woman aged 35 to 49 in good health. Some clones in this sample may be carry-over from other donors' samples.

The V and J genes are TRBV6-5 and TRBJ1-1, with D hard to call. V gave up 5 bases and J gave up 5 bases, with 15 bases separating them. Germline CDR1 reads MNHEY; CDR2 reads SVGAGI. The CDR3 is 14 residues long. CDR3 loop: CASSPNSRGTEAFF. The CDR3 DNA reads TGTGCCAGCAGTCCCAACTCACGGGGAACTGAAGCTTTCTTT.

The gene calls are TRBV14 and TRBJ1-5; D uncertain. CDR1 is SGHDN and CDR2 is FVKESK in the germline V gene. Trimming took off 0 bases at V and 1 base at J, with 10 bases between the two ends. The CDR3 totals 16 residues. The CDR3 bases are TGTGCCAGCAGCCAAGATCCCGGGCACAGCAATCAGCCCCAGCATTTT. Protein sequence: CASSQDPGHSNQPQHF.

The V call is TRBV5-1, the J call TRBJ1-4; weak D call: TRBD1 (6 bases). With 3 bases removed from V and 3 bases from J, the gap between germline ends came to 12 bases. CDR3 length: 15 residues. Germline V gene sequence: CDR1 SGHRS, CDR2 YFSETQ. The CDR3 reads CASSSTGTSNEKLFF. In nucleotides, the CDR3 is TGCGCCAGCAGCTCCACAGGGACCTCTAATGAAAAACTGTTTTTT. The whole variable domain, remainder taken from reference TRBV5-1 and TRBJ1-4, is KAGVTQTPRYLIKTRGQQVTLSCSPISGHRSVSWYQQTPGQGLQFLFEYFSETQRNKGNFPGRFSGRQFSNSRSEMNVSTLELGDSALYLCASSSTGTSNEKLFFGSGTQLSVL.

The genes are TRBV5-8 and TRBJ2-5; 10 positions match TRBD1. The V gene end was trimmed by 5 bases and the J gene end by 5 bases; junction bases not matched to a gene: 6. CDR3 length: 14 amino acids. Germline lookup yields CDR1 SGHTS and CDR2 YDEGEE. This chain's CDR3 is CASRQTGGEETQYF. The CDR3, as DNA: TGTGCCAGCAGACAGACAGGGGGCGAGGAGACCCAGTACTTC. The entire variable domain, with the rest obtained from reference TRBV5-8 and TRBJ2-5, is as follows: EAGVTQSPTHLIKTRGQQATLRCSPISGHTSVYWYQQALGLGLQFLLWYDEGEERNRGNFPPRFSGRQFPNYSSELNVNALELEDSALYLCASRQTGGEETQYFGPGTRLLVL.

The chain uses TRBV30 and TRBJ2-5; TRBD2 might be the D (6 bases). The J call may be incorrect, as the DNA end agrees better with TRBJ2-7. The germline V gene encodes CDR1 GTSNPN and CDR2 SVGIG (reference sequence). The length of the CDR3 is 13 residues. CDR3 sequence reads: CAWRGRGLNEQYF. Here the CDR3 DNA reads TGTGCCTGGAGGGGACGGGGGTTGAACGAGCAGTACTTC.

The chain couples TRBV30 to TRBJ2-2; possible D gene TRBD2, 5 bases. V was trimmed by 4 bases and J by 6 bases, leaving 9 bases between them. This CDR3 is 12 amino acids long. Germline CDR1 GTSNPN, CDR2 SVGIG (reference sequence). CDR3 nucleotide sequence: TGTGCCTGGAACTTAGCGCCCGGGGAGCTGTTTTTT. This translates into CAWNLAPGELFF.

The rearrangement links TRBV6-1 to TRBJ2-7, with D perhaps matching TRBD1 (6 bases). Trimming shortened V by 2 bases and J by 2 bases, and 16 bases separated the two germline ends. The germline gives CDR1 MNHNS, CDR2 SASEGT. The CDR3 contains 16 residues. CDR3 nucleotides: TGTGCCAGCAGTGAACACCAGGCAGGGGAAGCCTACGAGCAGTACTTC. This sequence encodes CASSEHQAGEAYEQYF.

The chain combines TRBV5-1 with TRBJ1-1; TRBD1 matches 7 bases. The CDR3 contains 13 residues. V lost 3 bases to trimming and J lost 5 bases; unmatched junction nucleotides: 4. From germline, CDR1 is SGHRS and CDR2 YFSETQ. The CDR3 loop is CASSYRGQTEAFF. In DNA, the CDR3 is TGCGCCAGCAGCTACAGGGGTCAAACTGAAGCTTTCTTT.

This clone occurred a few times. The CDR3 here is CASSPRHREGEQYF. CDR3 DNA sequence: TGTGCCAGCTCACCACGACACAGGGAAGGCGAGCAGTACTTC. The chain joins TRBV18 to TRBJ2-7, with D maybe TRBD1 (6 bases). Germline V gene lookup returns CDR1 KGHSH and CDR2 LQKENI. Trimming removed 1 base at V and 6 bases at J, with 13 bases between. The CDR3 extends over 14 amino acids.

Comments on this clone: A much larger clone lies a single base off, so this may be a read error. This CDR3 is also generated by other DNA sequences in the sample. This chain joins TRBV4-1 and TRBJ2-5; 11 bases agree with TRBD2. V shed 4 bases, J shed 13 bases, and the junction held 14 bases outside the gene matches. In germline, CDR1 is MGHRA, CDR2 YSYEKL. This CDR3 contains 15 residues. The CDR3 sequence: CASSPSHTSGSQLYF. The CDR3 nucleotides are TGCGCCAGCAGCCCGAGTCACACTAGCGGGAGCCAACTGTACTTC.